This entry features one T cell receptor (beta chain) sequence. Participant-given clinical history determined each cohort assignment. Recovered status applied to Cohort 3 donors who had two consecutive negative PCRs. It also applied to those with clearance or with symptom resolution. The sample comes from a study of blood T cell repertoires in COVID-19. Study-wide context: T cells, B-cell-depleted T cells, or PBMCs provided the cDNA or gDNA that served as material.

Profiling relied on immunoSEQ multiplex PCR, and the TCRdb table lists in-frame clones only, not all of them. Among around 170,000 clones, approximately 84% were seen once, and the ten largest hold approximately 6.5%. Germline-derived CDR1 and CDR2 are SGHNT and YENEEA. CDR3 length: 15 amino acids. The ends were cut back, 3 bases at V and 0 bases at J, with 9 bases in the middle. The origin of this receptor is a woman aged 50 to 60 who had recovered from COVID-19. V gene TRBV11-3 combines with J gene TRBJ2-1; D unresolved. The material sequenced was PBMCs or T cells enriched from blood (not recorded which). The CDR3 DNA reads TGTGCCAGCAGCTTTAGCCGAAACTCCTACAATGAGCAGTTCTTC. It codes for CASSFSRNSYNEQFF.